A selection of T cell receptor beta chains follows, all from one sample in a study of cytomegalovirus exposure and HLA in healthy donors. The protocol was immunoSEQ multiplex PCR, while the TCRdb copy is restricted to in-frame clones and leaves out a portion. The table records about 200,000 clones, 65% to 90% of them present only once. Sequencing was carried out using PBMCs. The origin of the receptors is a girl between 10 and 17 years old in good health and CMV-seronegative. Each CDR3 is given with its conserved first and last residue. D genes are given only for firm matches. Rows may omit the clone size; those that give it use once, few, many or a size class.

V gene	clone size	J gene	D gene	CDR3 protein	CDR3 DNA
TRBV6-5	once	TRBJ1-3	.	CASSPTGFSGNTIYF	TGTGCCAGCAGTCCCACAGGATTCTCTGGAAACACCATATATTTT
TRBV28	.	TRBJ2-7	.	CASSYLVGRGTSYEQYF	TGTGCCAGCAGTTACTTGGTCGGCAGGGGCACCTCCTACGAGCAGTACTTC
TRBV2	.	TRBJ2-5	.	CASKAEEETQYF	TGTGCCAGCAAAGCTGAGGAGGAGACCCAGTACTTC
TRBV4-3	once	TRBJ1-4	.	CASSQVNREGQKLFF	TGCGCCAGCAGCCAAGTGAACAGGGAGGGCCAAAAACTGTTTTTT
TRBV19	.	TRBJ2-1	.	CASKRSNEQFF	TGTGCCAGTAAACGGTCCAATGAGCAGTTCTTC
TRBV6-1	.	TRBJ2-7	TRBD1	CASSVRDRGNSYEQYF	TGTGCCAGCAGTGTACGTGACAGGGGGAACTCCTACGAGCAGTACTTC
TRBV13	.	TRBJ1-1	TRBD1	CASSLWTGRTEAFF	TGTGCCAGCAGCTTATGGACAGGGCGGACTGAAGCTTTCTTT
TRBV5-4	.	TRBJ2-1	TRBD2	CASSSGASGGYDEQFF	TGTGCCAGCAGCTCCGGGGCTAGCGGGGGTTACGATGAGCAGTTCTTC
TRBV7-9	few	TRBJ1-5	TRBD1	CASSLGWDREQPQHF	TGTGCCAGCAGCTTAGGTTGGGACAGGGAGCAGCCCCAGCATTTT
TRBV27	.	TRBJ2-7	.	CASTPTGMYEQYF	TGTGCCAGCACACCGACCGGGATGTACGAGCAGTACTTC
TRBV30	.	TRBJ1-5	.	CAWSQGGGQPQHF	TGTGCCTGGAGTCAGGGCGGGGGGCAGCCCCAGCATTTT
TRBV15	.	TRBJ2-1	TRBD2	CATSRELAGSNEQFF	TGTGCCACCAGCAGAGAACTAGCGGGGTCCAATGAGCAGTTCTTC
TRBV19	once	TRBJ2-1	TRBD1	CASSQQGKVSYNEQFF	TGTGCCAGTAGTCAACAGGGGAAGGTTTCCTACAATGAGCAGTTCTTC
TRBV2	.	TRBJ1-4	TRBD1	CASSRDRGSGEKLFF	TGTGCCAGCAGTCGGGACAGGGGATCCGGTGAAAAACTGTTTTTT
TRBV6-6	once	TRBJ1-6	.	CASSRTAYNSPLHF	TGTGCCAGCAGTCGGACAGCCTATAATTCACCCCTCCACTTT
TRBV2	.	TRBJ2-1	.	CASAPGNEQFF	TGTGCCAGCGCCCCGGGGAATGAGCAGTTCTTC
TRBV28	.	TRBJ2-3	TRBD2	CASRAGGPETQYF	TGTGCCAGCAGAGCGGGAGGGCCGGAGACGCAGTATTTT
TRBV6-1	.	TRBJ2-7	.	CAGGQGYEQYF	TGTGCGGGGGGTCAGGGCTACGAGCAGTACTTC
TRBV6-5	.	TRBJ1-1	.	CASSGDRNTEAFF	TGTGCCAGCAGCGGAGACAGGAACACTGAAGCTTTCTTT
TRBV9	.	TRBJ1-4	TRBD1	CASSVETGLGEKLFF	TGTGCCAGCAGCGTAGAGACAGGGTTAGGCGAAAAACTGTTTTTT
TRBV4-2	.	TRBJ2-1	TRBD1	CASSQDSPSFLTGGLFF	TGTGCCAGCAGCCAAGATTCCCCCTCCTTCCTTACAGGGGGCCTGTTCTTC
TRBV6-5	.	TRBJ1-5	.	CASRPRQYSNQPQHF	TGTGCCAGCAGGCCTAGACAGTATAGCAATCAGCCCCAGCATTTT
TRBV4-1	once	TRBJ2-5	.	CASSQAEGLWETQYF	TGCGCCAGCAGCCAAGCCGAGGGCCTTTGGGAGACCCAGTACTTC
TRBV28	once	TRBJ1-2	.	CASSPGDTNGYTF	TGTGCCAGCAGTCCGGGAGATACCAATGGCTACACCTTC
TRBV2	once	TRBJ2-3	TRBD2	CASSRQLAGSTDTQYF	TGTGCCAGCAGTCGCCAACTAGCGGGTAGCACAGATACGCAGTATTTT
TRBV4-3	.	TRBJ1-2	.	CASSRGPDNYGYTF	TGCGCCAGTTCGCGGGGGCCAGACAACTATGGCTACACCTTC
TRBV6-6	.	TRBJ1-2	.	CASSIREGYTF	TGTGCCAGCAGTATACGCGAAGGCTACACCTTC
TRBV13	.	TRBJ2-1	TRBD2	CASSLGLAGGNEQFF	TGTGCCAGCAGCTTGGGACTAGCGGGAGGCAATGAGCAGTTCTTC
TRBV7-9	.	TRBJ2-7	.	CASSLDAPGEQYF	TGTGCCAGCAGCTTAGACGCGCCGGGCGAGCAGTACTTC
TRBV21-1	.	TRBJ2-7	.	CARYDRTSYEQYF	TGTGCCAGATACGACAGGACCTCCTACGAGCAGTACTTC
TRBV6-5	.	TRBJ1-5	.	CASSFSLNQPQHF	TGTGCCAGCAGTTTCTCCCTAAATCAGCCCCAGCATTTT
TRBV7-8	.	TRBJ1-5	TRBD1	CASSLGFGTGGNQPQHF	TGTGCCAGCAGCTTAGGCTTCGGGACAGGGGGCAATCAGCCCCAGCATTTT
TRBV7-2	once	TRBJ1-2	.	CASSLTVSNNYGYTF	TGTGCCAGCAGCTTAACAGTATCCAATAACTATGGCTACACCTTC
TRBV7-2	.	TRBJ1-2	.	CASSLERGIFQGYTF	TGTGCCAGCAGCTTGGAAAGGGGTATTTTTCAAGGCTACACCTTC
TRBV29-1	.	TRBJ2-7	TRBD2	CSVALGFRTSEYF	TGCAGCGTTGCGTTGGGGTTCCGGACTAGCGAGTACTTC
TRBV28	.	TRBJ2-3	TRBD2	CASRSTSGSTDTQYF	TGTGCCAGCAGGAGTACTAGCGGGAGCACAGATACGCAGTATTTT
TRBV19	.	TRBJ2-2	TRBD1	CASSVDRGQSGELFF	TGTGCCAGTAGTGTTGACAGGGGGCAGTCCGGGGAGCTGTTTTTT